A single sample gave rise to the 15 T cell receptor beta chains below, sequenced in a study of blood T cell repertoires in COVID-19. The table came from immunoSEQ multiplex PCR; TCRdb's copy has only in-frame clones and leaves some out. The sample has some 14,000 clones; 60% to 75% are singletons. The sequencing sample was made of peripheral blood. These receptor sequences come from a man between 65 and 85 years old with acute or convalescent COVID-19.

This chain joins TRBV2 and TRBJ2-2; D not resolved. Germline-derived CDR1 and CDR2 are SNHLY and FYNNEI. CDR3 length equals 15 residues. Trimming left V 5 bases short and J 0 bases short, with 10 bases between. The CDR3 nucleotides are TGTGCCAGCAGTCTGGGCAGAGCGAACACCGGGGAGCTGTTTTTT. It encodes CASSLGRANTGELFF.

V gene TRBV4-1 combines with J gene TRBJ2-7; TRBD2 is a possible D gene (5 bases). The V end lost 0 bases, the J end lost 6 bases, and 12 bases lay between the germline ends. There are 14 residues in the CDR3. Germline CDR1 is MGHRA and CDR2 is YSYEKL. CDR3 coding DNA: TGCGCCAGCAGCCAAGAGGTTCCGGGAACCGAGCAGTACTTC. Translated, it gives CASSQEVPGTEQYF.

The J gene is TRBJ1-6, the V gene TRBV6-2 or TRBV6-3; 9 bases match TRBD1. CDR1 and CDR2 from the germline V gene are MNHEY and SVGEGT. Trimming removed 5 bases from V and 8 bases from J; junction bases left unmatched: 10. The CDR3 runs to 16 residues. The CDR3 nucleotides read TGTGCCAGCAGTGACGCCCCCGGGACAGGGTATTCACCCCTCCACTTT. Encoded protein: CASSDAPGTGYSPLHF.

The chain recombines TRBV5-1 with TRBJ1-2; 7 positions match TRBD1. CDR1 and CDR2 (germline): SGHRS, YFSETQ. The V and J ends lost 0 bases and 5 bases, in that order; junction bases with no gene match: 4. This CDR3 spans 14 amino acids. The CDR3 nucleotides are TGCGCCAGCAGCTTGGAAGGGACAGCTTATGGCTACACCTTC. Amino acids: CASSLEGTAYGYTF.

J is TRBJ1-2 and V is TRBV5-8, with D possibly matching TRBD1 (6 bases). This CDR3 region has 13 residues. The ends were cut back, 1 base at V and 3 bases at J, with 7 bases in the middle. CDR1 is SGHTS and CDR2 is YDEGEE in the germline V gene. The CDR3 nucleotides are TGTGCCAGCAGCTTGTGGACAGACTATGGCTACACCTTC. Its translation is CASSLWTDYGYTF.

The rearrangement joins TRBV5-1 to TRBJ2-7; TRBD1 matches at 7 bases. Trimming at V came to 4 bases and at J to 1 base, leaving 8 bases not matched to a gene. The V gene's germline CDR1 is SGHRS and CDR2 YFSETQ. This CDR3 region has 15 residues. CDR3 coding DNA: TGCGCCAGCAGCCCCGGGACAGTGGGATCCTACGAGCAGTACTTC. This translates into CASSPGTVGSYEQYF.

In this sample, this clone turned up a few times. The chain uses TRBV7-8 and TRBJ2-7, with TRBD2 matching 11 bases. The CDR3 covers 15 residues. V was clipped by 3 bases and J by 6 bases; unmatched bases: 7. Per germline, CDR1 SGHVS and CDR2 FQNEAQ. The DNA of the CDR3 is TGTGCCAGCAGCTTGTCACTAGCGGGAGATAGCGAGCAGTACTTC. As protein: CASSLSLAGDSEQYF.

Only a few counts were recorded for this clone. CDR3 loop: CASSYASYNSPLHF. The CDR3 nucleotides are TGTGCCAGCAGTTACGCCAGCTATAATTCACCCCTCCACTTT. The V gene is TRBV6-5, the J gene TRBJ1-6; D gene uncertain. Trimming took 2 bases from V and 3 from J, leaving 5 bases between them. Germline loops: CDR1 MNHEY, CDR2 SVGAGI. This CDR3 has 14 residues.

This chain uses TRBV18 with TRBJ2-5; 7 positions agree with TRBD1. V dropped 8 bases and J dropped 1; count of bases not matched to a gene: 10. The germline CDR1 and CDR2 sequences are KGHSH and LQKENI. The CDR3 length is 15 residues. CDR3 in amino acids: CASEGDSRFQETQYF. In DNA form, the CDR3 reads TGTGCCAGCGAGGGGGACAGCCGTTTCCAAGAGACCCAGTACTTC.

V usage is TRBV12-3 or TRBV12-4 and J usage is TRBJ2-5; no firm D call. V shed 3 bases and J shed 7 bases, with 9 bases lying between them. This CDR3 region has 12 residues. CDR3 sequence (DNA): TGTGCCAGCAGTTTTCGGAGTAGGACCCAGTACTTC. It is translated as CASSFRSRTQYF.

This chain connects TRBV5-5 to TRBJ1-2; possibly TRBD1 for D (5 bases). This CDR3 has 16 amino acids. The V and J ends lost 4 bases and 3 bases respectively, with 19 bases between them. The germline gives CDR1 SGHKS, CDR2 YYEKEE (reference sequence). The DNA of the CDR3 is TGTGCCAGCAGCCTCGGACATTCTGTCACTGACTATGGCTACACCTTC. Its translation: CASSLGHSVTDYGYTF.

In DNA form, the CDR3 reads TGTGCCAGCAGCCCGGCAGGGAGGACCTACAATGAGCAGTTCTTC. It is translated as CASSPAGRTYNEQFF. This chain joins TRBV5-4 and TRBJ2-1, with a possible D match to TRBD2 (6 bases). Germline V gene sequence: CDR1 SGHNT, CDR2 YYREEE (reference sequence). The CDR3 consists of 15 residues. The V end was cut by 4 bases, the J end by 2 bases, with 13 bases between.

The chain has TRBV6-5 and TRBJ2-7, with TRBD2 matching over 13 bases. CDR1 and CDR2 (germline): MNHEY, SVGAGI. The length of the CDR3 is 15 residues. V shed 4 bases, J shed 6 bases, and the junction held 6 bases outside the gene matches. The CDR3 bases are TGTGCCAGCAGTTCATGGACTAGCGGGAGTGGCGAGCAGTACTTC. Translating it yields CASSSWTSGSGEQYF.

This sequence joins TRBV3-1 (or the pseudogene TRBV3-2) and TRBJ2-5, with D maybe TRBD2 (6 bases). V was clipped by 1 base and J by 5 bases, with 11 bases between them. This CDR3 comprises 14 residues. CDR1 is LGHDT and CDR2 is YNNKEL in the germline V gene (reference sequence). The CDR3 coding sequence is TGTGCCAGCAGCCAAGCCTCCCTAGCGGAGACCCAGTACTTC. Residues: CASSQASLAETQYF.

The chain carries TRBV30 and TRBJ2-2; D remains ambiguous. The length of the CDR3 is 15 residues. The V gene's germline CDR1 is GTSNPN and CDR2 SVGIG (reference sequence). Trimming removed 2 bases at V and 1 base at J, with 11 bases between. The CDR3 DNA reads TGTGCCTGGAGTACCATGACTGGGAACACCGGGGAGCTGTTTTTT. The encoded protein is CAWSTMTGNTGELFF.